Each of the 3 T cell receptor beta chains below was sequenced from the same sample in a study of T cells after posttransplantation cyclophosphamide. Libraries were prepared by immunoSEQ multiplex PCR; TCRdb keeps only in-frame clonotypes and omits some of them. The sample lists some 10,000 clones, about 82% seen once, with about 4.9% in the top ten. A marrow graft followed busulfan-fludarabine conditioning, with cyclophosphamide on days +3 and +4. This specimen was PBMCs, taken after allogeneic stem cell transplant with posttransplant cyclophosphamide. The receptor set was obtained from a female patient aged 50-59 years who received an allogeneic stem cell transplant from a related donor, was CMV-positive, and had no GVHD. The graft donor may be the source of some T cells.

The V call is TRBV5-1, the J call TRBJ1-1, with D possibly being TRBD1 (5 bases). CDR1 SGHRS and CDR2 YFSETQ come from the germline V gene. The CDR3 is 14 residues long. V gave up 0 bases and J gave up 3 bases, with 9 bases separating them. The CDR3 reads CASSLVTGDTEAFF. CDR3 bases: TGCGCCAGCAGCTTGGTTACGGGGGACACTGAAGCTTTCTTT.

In its sample, this clone was seen once. The V gene is TRBV30, the J gene TRBJ2-2, with TRBD1 identical over 7 bases. Per the germline V gene, CDR1 is GTSNPN and CDR2 is SVGIG (reference sequence). After removal of 4 bases from V and 4 bases from J, the junction contained 12 bases not matched to a gene. The CDR3 is 16 residues long. CDR3 sequence: CAWTESGTAATGELFF. DNA of the CDR3: TGTGCCTGGACCGAATCCGGGACAGCGGCCACCGGGGAGCTGTTTTTT.

This chain connects TRBV2 to TRBJ2-7, with 10 bases fitting TRBD2. V was pared by 5 bases and J by 5 bases, with 6 bases of the junction left unmatched. CDR3 length: 14 residues. From germline, CDR1 is SNHLY and CDR2 FYNNEI. The CDR3 protein is CASSLLAGMDEQYF. In nucleotides, the CDR3 is TGTGCCAGCAGTCTACTAGCGGGGATGGACGAGCAGTACTTC. The full variable domain, its missing parts supplied by reference TRBV2 and TRBJ2-7, is EPEVTQTPSHQVTQMGQEVILRCVPISNHLYFYWYRQILGQKVEFLVSFYNNEISEKSEIFDDQFSVERPDGSNFTLKIRSTKLEDSAMYFCASSLLAGMDEQYFGPGTRLTVT.